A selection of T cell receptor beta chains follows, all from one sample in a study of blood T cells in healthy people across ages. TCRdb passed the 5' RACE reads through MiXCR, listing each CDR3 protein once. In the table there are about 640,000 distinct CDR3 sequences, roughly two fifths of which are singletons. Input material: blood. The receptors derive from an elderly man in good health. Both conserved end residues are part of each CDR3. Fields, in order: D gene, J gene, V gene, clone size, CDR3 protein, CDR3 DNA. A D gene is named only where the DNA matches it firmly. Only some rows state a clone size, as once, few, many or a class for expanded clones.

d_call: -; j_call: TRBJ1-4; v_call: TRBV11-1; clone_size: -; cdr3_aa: CASSLSGNQDEKLFF; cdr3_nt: TGTGCCAGCAGCTTGTCGGGGAACCAGGATGAAAAACTGTTTTTT
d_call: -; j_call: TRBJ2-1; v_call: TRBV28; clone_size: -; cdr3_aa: CASSFPGLHLNEQFF; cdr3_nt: TGTGCCAGCAGTTTCCCCGGGCTCCACCTCAATGAGCAGTTCTTC
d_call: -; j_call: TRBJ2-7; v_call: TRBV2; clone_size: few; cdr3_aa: CASSRGIRFGQYF; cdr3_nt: TGTGCCAGCAGTCGGGGGATCCGTTTTGGTCAGTACTTC
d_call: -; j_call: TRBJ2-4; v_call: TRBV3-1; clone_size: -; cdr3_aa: CASSQGFTAKNIQYF; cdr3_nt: TGTGCCAGCAGCCAGGGATTCACAGCCAAAAACATTCAGTACTTC
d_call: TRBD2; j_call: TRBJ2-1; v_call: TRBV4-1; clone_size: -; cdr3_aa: CASSQASVAGGPGSEQFF; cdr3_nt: TGCGCCAGCAGCCAAGCTTCGGTGGCGGGGGGGCCAGGGAGTGAGCAGTTCTTC
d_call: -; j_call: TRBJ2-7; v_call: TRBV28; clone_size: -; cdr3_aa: CASDPSGTLPYEQYF; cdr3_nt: TGTGCCAGTGACCCATCCGGGACTCTACCCTACGAGCAGTACTTC
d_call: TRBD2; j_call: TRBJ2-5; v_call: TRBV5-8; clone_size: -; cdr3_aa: CASSQRTSAPQETQYF; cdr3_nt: TGTGCCAGCAGCCAAAGGACTAGCGCCCCCCAAGAGACCCAGTACTTC
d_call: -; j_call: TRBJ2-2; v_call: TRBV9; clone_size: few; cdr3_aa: CASSPRSSNTGELFF; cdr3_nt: TGTGCCAGCAGCCCCCGATCCTCTAACACCGGGGAGCTGTTTTTT
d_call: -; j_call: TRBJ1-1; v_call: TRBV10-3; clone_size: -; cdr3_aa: CAISESPGDYTEAFF; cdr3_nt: TGTGCCATCAGTGAGTCGCCAGGGGACTATACTGAAGCTTTCTTT
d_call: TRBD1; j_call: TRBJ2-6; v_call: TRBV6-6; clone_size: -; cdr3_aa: CASSTGTGAAGANVLTF; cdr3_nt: TGTGCCAGCAGCACCGGGACAGGGGCTGCTGGGGCCAACGTCCTGACTTTC
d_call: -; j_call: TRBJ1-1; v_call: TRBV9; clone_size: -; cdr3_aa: CASSVFPGANTEAFF; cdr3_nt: TGTGCCAGCAGCGTATTCCCGGGGGCGAACACTGAAGCTTTCTTT
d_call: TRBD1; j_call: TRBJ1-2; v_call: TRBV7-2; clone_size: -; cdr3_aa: CASSSRVQGADYGYTF; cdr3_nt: TGTGCCAGCAGCTCTAGGGTACAGGGGGCTGACTATGGCTACACCTTC
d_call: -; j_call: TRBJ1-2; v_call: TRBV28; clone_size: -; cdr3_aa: CASSFEQNYGYTF; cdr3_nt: TGTGCCAGCAGTTTCGAACAGAACTATGGCTACACCTTC
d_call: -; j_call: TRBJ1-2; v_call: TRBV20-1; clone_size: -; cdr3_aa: CSAVAQTNYGYTF; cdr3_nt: TGCAGTGCGGTCGCACAGACTAACTATGGCTACACCTTC
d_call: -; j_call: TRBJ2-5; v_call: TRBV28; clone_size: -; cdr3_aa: CTSSFPGLRFGTQYF; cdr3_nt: TGTACCAGCAGTTTCCCGGGACTCCGGTTTGGGACCCAGTACTTC
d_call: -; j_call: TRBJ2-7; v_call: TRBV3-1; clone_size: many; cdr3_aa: CASGPSGDKSYEQYF; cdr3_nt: TGTGCCAGCGGCCCTTCGGGGGACAAGTCCTACGAGCAGTACTTC
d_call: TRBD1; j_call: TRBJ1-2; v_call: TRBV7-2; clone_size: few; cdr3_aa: CASSLAYGTGMRDGYTF; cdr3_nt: TGTGCCAGCAGCTTAGCATACGGGACAGGGATGCGGGATGGCTACACCTTC
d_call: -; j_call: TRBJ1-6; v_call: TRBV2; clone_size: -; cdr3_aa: CASSSTDRRSPLHF; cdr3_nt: TGTGCCAGCAGTAGTACGGACAGACGTTCACCCCTCCACTTT
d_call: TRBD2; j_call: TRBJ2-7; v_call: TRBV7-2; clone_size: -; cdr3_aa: CASSQRMGGGTGTYEQYF; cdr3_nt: TGTGCCAGCAGCCAACGCATGGGGGGGGGGACGGGGACCTACGAGCAGTACTTC
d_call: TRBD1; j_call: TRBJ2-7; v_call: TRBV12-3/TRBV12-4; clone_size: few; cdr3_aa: CASSRDRDPSYEQYF; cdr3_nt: TGTGCCAGCAGTCGGGACAGGGACCCGTCCTACGAGCAGTACTTC
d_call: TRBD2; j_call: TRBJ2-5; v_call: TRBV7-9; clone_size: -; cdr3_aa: CASRAPSGTTETQYF; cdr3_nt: TGTGCCAGCCGAGCGCCTAGCGGTACGACGGAGACCCAGTACTTC
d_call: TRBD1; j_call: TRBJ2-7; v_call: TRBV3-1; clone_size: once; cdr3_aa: CASAWTGGYEQYF; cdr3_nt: TGTGCCAGCGCCTGGACAGGGGGTTACGAGCAGTACTTC
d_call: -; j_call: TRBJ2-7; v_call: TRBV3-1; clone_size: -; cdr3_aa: CASSQGGGGGYEQYF; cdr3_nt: TGTGCCAGCAGCCAAGGTGGGGGGGGCGGTTACGAGCAGTACTTC
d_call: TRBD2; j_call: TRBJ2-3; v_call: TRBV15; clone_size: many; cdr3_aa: CATSRHGLAEDTQYF; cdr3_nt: TGTGCCACCAGCAGGCACGGACTAGCGGAAGATACGCAGTATTTT
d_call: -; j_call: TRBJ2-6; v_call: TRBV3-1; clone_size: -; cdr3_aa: CASFFNGPSGANVLTF; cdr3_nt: TGTGCCAGCTTCTTTAATGGGCCCTCTGGGGCCAACGTCCTGACTTTC
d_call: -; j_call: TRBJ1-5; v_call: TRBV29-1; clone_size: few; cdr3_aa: CSVSGTTNQPQHF; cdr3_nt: TGCAGCGTTTCCGGGACCACCAATCAGCCCCAGCATTTT
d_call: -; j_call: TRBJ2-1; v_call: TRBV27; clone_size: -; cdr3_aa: CASSLGFASPDEQFF; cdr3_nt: TGTGCCAGCAGTTTGGGTTTTGCTAGCCCCGATGAGCAGTTCTTC
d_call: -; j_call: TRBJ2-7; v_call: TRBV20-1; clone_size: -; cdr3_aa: CSAPRTSSYGQYF; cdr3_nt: TGCAGTGCGCCTCGGACGTCCTCCTACGGGCAGTACTTC
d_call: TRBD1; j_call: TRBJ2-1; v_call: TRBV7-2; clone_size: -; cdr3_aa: CASSRRQGSEQYNEQFF; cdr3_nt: TGTGCCAGCAGTCGTAGACAGGGTAGCGAGCAGTACAATGAGCAGTTCTTC
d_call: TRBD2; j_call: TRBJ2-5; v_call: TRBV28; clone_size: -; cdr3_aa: CANSFPLRTSGNQETQYF; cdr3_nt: TGTGCCAACAGTTTTCCCCTACGGACTAGCGGGAACCAAGAGACCCAGTACTTC
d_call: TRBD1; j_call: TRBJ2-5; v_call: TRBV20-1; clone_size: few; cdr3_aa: CSARRGLETQYF; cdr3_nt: TGCAGTGCTAGAAGGGGGCTGGAGACCCAGTACTTC
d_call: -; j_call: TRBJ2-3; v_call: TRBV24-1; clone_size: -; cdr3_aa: CTTSAPGGTDTQYF; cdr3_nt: TGTACCACCAGTGCCCCCGGCGGTACAGATACGCAGTATTTT
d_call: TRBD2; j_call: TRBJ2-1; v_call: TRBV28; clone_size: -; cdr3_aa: CASAQAGGGEQFF; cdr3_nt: TGTGCCAGCGCGCAAGCGGGAGGCGGTGAGCAGTTCTTC
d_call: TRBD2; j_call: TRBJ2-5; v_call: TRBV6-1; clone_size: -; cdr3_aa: CASSEVFLAGGNEQYF; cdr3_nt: TGTGCCAGCAGTGAAGTATTCCTAGCGGGAGGGAATGAGCAGTACTTC
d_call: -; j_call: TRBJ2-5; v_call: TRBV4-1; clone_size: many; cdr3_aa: CASSQADGGRETQYF; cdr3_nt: TGCGCCAGCAGCCAAGCGGACGGGGGACGAGAGACCCAGTACTTC
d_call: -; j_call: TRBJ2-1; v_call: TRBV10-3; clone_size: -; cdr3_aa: CAISDDTYNEQFF; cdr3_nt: TGTGCCATCAGTGACGACACTTACAATGAGCAGTTCTTC
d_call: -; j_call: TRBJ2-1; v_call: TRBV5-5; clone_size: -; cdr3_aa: CASSSRDTESYEQFF; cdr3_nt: TGCGCCAGCAGCTCCCGGGACACGGAGTCCTACGAGCAGTTCTTC
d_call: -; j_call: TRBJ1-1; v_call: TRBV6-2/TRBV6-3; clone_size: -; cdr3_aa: CASSYSDDVNTEAFF; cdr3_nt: TGTGCCAGCAGTTACTCGGACGACGTGAACACTGAAGCTTTCTTT
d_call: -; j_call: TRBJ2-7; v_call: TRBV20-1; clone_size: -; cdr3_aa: CSARVEGTYEQYF; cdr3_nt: TGCAGTGCTAGAGTGGAGGGGACCTACGAGCAGTACTTC
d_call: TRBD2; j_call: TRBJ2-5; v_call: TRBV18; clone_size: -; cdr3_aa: CASSRPVGAGGQETQYF; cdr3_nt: TGTGCCAGCTCACGCCCCGTTGGAGCGGGGGGGCAAGAGACCCAGTACTTC
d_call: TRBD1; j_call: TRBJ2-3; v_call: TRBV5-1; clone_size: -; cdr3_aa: CASRPPGQGSDTQYF; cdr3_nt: TGCGCCAGCAGACCTCCGGGACAGGGCTCAGATACGCAGTATTTT
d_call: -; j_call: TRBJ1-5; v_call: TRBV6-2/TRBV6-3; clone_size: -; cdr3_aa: CASNHAVNRPQHF; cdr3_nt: TGTGCCAGCAACCACGCGGTAAATCGGCCCCAGCATTTT
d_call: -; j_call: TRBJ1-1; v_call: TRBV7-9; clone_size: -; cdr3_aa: CASSFTNQVNTEAFF; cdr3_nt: TGTGCCAGCAGCTTCACAAACCAGGTGAACACTGAGGCTTTCTTT
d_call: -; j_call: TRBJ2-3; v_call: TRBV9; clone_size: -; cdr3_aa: CASSVARGQSTDTQYF; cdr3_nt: TGTGCCAGCAGCGTAGCTCGCGGGCAAAGCACAGATACGCAGTATTTT
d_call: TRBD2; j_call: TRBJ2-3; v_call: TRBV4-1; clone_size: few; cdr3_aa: CASSQDGASGFTDTQYF; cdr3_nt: TGCGCCAGCAGCCAAGATGGGGCTAGCGGTTTCACAGATACGCAGTATTTT
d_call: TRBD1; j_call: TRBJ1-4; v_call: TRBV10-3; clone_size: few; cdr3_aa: CAISEAGQSTNEKLFF; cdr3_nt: TGTGCCATCAGTGAGGCGGGACAGTCAACTAATGAAAAACTGTTTTTT
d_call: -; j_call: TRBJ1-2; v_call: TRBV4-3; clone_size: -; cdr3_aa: CASSQGRVDGYTF; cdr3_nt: TGCGCCAGCAGCCAAGGCAGGGTGGATGGCTACACCTTC
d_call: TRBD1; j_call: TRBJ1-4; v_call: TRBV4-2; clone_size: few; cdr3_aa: CASSQGGGEEKLFF; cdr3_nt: TGTGCCAGCAGCCAAGGAGGGGGCGAGGAAAAACTGTTTTTT
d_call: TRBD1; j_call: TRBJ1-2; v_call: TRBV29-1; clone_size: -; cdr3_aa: CSAEVGGTGYGYTF; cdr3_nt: TGCAGCGCGGAAGTGGGTGGGACAGGTTATGGCTACACCTTC
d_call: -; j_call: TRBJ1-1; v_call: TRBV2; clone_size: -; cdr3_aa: CASSTGNPEAFF; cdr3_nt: TGTGCCAGCAGTACAGGGAACCCCGAAGCTTTCTTT
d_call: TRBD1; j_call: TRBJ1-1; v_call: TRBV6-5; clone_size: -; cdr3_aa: CASSYLTGGRTEAFF; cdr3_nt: TGTGCCAGCAGTTACCTGACAGGGGGAAGAACTGAAGCTTTCTTT
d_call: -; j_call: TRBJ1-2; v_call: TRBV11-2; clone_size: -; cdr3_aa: CASSLALGTGPNGYTF; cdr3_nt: TGTGCCAGCAGCTTAGCCCTAGGGACGGGACCCAATGGCTACACCTTC
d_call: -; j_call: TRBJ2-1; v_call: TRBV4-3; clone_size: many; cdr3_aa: CASSPYQRADEQFF; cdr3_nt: TGCGCCAGCAGCCCCTACCAGAGGGCGGATGAGCAGTTCTTC
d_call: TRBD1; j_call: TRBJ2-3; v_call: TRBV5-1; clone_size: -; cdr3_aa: CASSRQGRVSSTDTQYF; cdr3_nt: TGCGCCAGCTCCAGACAGGGTCGCGTATCTAGCACAGATACGCAGTATTTT
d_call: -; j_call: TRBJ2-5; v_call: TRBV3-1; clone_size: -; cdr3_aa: CASSQGGQPQETQYF; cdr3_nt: TGTGCCAGCAGCCAAGGCGGACAACCCCAAGAGACCCAGTACTTC
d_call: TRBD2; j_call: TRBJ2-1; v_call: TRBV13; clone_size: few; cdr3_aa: CASFTTAGGSSYNEQFF; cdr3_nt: TGTGCCAGCTTCACGACAGCGGGGGGGAGTTCCTACAATGAGCAGTTCTTC
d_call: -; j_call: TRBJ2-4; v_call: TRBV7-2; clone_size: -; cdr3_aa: CASSLGGGARGVIQYF; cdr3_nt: TGTGCCAGCAGCTTAGGAGGGGGCGCAAGGGGGGTCATTCAGTACTTC
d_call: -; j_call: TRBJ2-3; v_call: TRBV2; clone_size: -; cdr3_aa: CASSEAGPTDTQYF; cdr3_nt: TGTGCCAGCAGTGAAGCGGGGCCCACAGATACGCAGTATTTT
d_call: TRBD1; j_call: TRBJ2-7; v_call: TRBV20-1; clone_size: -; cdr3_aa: CSAPGTGVYNEQYF; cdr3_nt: TGCAGTGCTCCCGGGACAGGGGTTTATAACGAGCAGTACTTC